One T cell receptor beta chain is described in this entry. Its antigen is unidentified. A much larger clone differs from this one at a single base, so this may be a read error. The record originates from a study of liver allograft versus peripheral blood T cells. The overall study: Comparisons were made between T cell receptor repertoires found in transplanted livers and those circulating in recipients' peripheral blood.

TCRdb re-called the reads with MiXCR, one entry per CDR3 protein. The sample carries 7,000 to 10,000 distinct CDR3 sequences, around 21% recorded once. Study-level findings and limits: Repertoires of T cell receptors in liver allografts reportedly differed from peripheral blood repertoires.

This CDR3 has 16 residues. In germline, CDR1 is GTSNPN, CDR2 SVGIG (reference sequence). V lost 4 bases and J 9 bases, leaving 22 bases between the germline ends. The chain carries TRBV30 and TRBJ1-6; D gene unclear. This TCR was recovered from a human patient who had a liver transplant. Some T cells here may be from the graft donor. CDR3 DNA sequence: TGTGCCTGGAATAACACCCCGACATCGCCGCGTTCACCCCTCCACTTT. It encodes CAWNNTPTSPRSPLHF. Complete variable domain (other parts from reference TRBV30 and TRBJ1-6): SQTIHQWPATLVQPVGSPLSLECTVEGTSNPNLYWYRQAAGRGLQLLFYSVGIGQISSEVPQNLSASRPQDRQFILSSKKLLLSDSGFYLCAWNNTPTSPRSPLHFGNGTRLTVT.